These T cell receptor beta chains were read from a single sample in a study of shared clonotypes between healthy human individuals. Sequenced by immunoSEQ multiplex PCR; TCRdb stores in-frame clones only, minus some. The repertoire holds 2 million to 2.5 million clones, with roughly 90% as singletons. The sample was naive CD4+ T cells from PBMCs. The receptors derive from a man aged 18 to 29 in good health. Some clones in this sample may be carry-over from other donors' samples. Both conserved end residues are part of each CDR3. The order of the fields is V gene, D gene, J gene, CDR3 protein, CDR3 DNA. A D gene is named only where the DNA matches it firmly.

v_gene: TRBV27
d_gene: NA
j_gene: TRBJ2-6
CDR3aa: CASRPTGSGANVLTF
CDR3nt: TGTGCCAGCAGGCCTACGGGTTCTGGGGCCAACGTCCTGACTTTC

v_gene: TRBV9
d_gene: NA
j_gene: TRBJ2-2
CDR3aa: CASSVALRVHTGELFF
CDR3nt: TGTGCCAGCAGCGTAGCTTTGCGGGTCCACACCGGGGAGCTGTTTTTT

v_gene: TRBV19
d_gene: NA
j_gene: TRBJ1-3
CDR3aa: CASSIRNTIYF
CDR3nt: TGTGCCAGTAGTATACGGAACACCATATATTTT

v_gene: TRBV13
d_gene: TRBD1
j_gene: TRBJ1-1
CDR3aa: CASSPGGGGAKSGAFF
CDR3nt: TGTGCCAGCAGCCCGGGGGGAGGGGGCGCAAAGTCGGGAGCTTTCTTT

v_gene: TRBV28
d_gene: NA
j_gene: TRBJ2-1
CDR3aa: CASSETGGQFF
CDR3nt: TGTGCCAGCAGTGAGACTGGTGGGCAGTTCTTC

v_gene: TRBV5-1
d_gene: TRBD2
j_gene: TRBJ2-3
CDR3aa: CASRISGGADTQYF
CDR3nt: TGCGCCAGCAGAATTAGCGGGGGTGCGGATACGCAGTATTTT

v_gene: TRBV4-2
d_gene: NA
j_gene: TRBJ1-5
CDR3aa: CASSLDPSNQPQHF
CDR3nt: TGTGCCAGCAGCCTCGACCCTAGCAATCAGCCCCAGCATTTT

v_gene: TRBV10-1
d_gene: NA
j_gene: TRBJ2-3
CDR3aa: CASSPGTVRTDTQYF
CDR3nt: TGCGCCAGCAGCCCCGGGACTGTTCGCACAGATACGCAGTATTTT

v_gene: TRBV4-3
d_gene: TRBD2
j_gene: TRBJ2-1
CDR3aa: CASSQGHGASGDREQFF
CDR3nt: TGCGCCAGCAGCCAAGGACATGGGGCTAGCGGAGATCGGGAGCAGTTCTTC

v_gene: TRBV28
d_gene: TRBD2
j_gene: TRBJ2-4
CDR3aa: CASSERTSGRENIQYF
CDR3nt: TGTGCCAGCAGTGAGCGTACTAGCGGGAGGGAAAACATTCAGTACTTC

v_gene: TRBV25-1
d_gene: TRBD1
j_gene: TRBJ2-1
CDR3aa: CASSERTGGGEWGEQFF
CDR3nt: TGTGCCAGCAGTGAAAGGACAGGGGGAGGAGAATGGGGTGAGCAGTTCTTC

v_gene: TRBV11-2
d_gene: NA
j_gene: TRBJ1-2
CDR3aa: CASSLRGRGGYTF
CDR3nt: TGTGCCAGCAGCTTACGGGGCAGGGGCGGCTACACCTTC

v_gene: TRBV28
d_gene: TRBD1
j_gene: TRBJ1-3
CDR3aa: CASRPGQGGNTIYF
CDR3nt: TGTGCCAGCAGGCCCGGACAGGGGGGAAACACCATATATTTT

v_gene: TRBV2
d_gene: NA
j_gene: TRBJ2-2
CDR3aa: CASSETGLTGELFF
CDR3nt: TGTGCCAGCAGCGAGACGGGGTTGACCGGGGAGCTGTTTTTT

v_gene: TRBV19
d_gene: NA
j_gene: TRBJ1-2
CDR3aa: CASGPRGNYGYTF
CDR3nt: TGTGCCAGTGGGCCCCGGGGAAACTATGGCTACACCTTC

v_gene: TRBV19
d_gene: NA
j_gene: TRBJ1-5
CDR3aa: CASSIRDRNQPQHF
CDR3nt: TGTGCCAGTAGTATTCGAGACAGGAATCAGCCCCAGCATTTT

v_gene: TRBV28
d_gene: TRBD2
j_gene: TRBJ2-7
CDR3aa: CASSPRGGGLSYEQYF
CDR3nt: TGTGCCAGCAGTCCTCGGGGGGGAGGGTTGAGCTACGAGCAGTACTTC